One and the same sample provided the 22 T cell receptor beta chains below, sequenced in a study of control samples from healthy donors and cancer patients. Produced via immunoSEQ multiplex PCR; TCRdb's table is partial and in-frame only. Of 150,000 or so clones listed, under 95% are singletons. Sequencing was performed on blood. These receptors were taken from a man between 18 and 29 years old in good health.

The chain recombines TRBV9 with TRBJ1-1, with no clear D. V was shortened by 3 bases and J by 2 bases, with 11 bases between the two germline ends. CDR1 and CDR2 (germline): SGDLS, YYNGEE. The CDR3 runs 14 residues. The CDR3 is CASSGLPINTEAFF. Written as DNA, the CDR3 is TGTGCCAGCAGCGGTCTTCCGATTAACACTGAAGCTTTCTTT.

This chain links TRBV5-4 with TRBJ2-5, with D perhaps TRBD2 (6 bases). The length of the CDR3 is 14 residues. The ends were cut back, 7 bases at V and 2 bases at J, with 15 bases in the middle. Per germline, CDR1 SGHNT and CDR2 YYREEE (reference sequence). CDR3 amino acids: CASGRWGEQETQYF. In nucleotides, the CDR3 is TGTGCCAGCGGGCGATGGGGGGAACAAGAGACCCAGTACTTC.

This clone showed up just once. The rearrangement uses TRBV7-8 and TRBJ2-3, with a weak D call TRBD2 (6 bases). The ends were cut back, 6 bases at V and 1 base at J, with 11 bases in the middle. CDR1 and CDR2 from the germline V gene are SGHVS and FQNEAQ. The CDR3 contains 14 residues. In DNA, the CDR3 is TGTGCCAGCAGTCTGTGGGGGGGCACAGATACGCAGTATTTT. Its protein is CASSLWGGTDTQYF.

The rearrangement links TRBV2 to TRBJ1-1, with D unclear. With 4 bases removed from V and 1 base from J, the gap between germline ends came to 10 bases. Germline loops: CDR1 SNHLY, CDR2 FYNNEI. CDR3 length: 14 amino acids. In DNA form, the CDR3 reads TGTGCCAGCAGTGTTTCACTTTCGAACACTGAAGCTTTCTTT. This translates into CASSVSLSNTEAFF.

This chain uses TRBV9 with TRBJ1-3, with a tentative D call TRBD1 (5 bases). V dropped 3 bases and J dropped 6 bases, with 13 bases sitting between them. The CDR3 loop spans 14 amino acids. The germline V gene encodes CDR1 SGDLS and CDR2 YYNGEE. As DNA, the CDR3 is TGTGCCAGCAGCGCCGGGACGCTCCCAAACACCATATATTTT. Translated, it gives CASSAGTLPNTIYF.

The chain recombines TRBV29-1 with TRBJ1-4; 7 bases fit TRBD1. The V gene end was trimmed by 7 bases and the J gene end by 8 bases; junction bases not matched to a gene: 13. The CDR3 has 14 amino acids. Germline CDR1 is SQVTM and CDR2 is ANQGSEA. In nucleotides, the CDR3 is TGCAGCGCCGATGACAGGGAAGATAAAGAAAAACTGTTTTTT. Protein sequence: CSADDREDKEKLFF. Complete variable domain (other parts from reference TRBV29-1 and TRBJ1-4): SAVISQKPSRDICQRGTSLTIQCQVDSQVTMMFWYRQQPGQSLTLIATANQGSEATYESGFVIDKFPISRPNLTFSTLTVSNMSPEDSSIYLCSADDREDKEKLFFGSGTQLSVL.

The chain joins TRBV13 to TRBJ1-3, with no clear D. V lost 0 bases and J 0 bases, leaving 9 bases between the germline ends. Germline CDR1 reads PRHDT; CDR2 reads FYEKMQ (reference sequence). CDR3 size: 16 residues. CDR3 bases: TGTGCCAGCAGCTTAGGCCTGACCAACTCTGGAAACACCATATATTTT. As protein: CASSLGLTNSGNTIYF.

This clone was seen only once. The V and J genes are TRBV5-6 and TRBJ2-2, with TRBD2 as a possible D gene (6 bases). There are 16 residues in the CDR3. Trimming stripped 4 bases from V and 2 bases from J, with 15 bases between. The germline V gene has CDR1 SGHDT and CDR2 YYEEEE. This CDR3 is CASSGTGTLNTGELFF. In DNA, the CDR3 is TGTGCCAGCAGCGGGACCGGGACTCTAAACACCGGGGAGCTGTTTTTT.

V usage is TRBV6-1 and J usage is TRBJ1-1, with D unresolved. V was shortened by 1 base and J by 0 bases, with 9 bases between the two germline ends. CDR1 and CDR2 from the germline V gene are MNHNS and SASEGT. The CDR3 loop spans 15 amino acids. DNA for the CDR3: TGTGCCAGCAGTGAAGTTCCAGGATTGAACACTGAAGCTTTCTTT. Translation: CASSEVPGLNTEAFF.

The J gene is TRBJ1-6, the V gene TRBV6-4, with unresolved D. CDR1 is MRHNA, CDR2 SNTAGT, per germline. V was trimmed by 5 bases and J by 5 bases, leaving 16 bases between them. There are 16 residues in the CDR3. Here the CDR3 reads CASSLRTEDDNSPLHF. The CDR3 region has the DNA TGTGCCAGCAGTCTAAGGACCGAAGATGATAATTCACCCCTCCACTTT.

The table lists this clone with a few counts. V gene TRBV7-6 combines with J gene TRBJ1-4, with D hard to call. Germline CDR1 and CDR2: SGHVS and FNYEAQ. V was clipped by 1 base and J by 5 bases, with 11 bases between them. The CDR3 is made up of 15 amino acids. The CDR3 DNA reads TGTGCCAGCAGCTTAGAACCAGGTTGGAATGAAAAACTGTTTTTT. Protein sequence: CASSLEPGWNEKLFF.

The chain employs TRBV9 and TRBJ1-1, with D tentatively TRBD1 (6 bases). The ends were cut back, 4 bases at V and 5 bases at J, with 18 bases in the middle. The CDR3 spans 15 residues. CDR1 and CDR2 (germline): SGDLS, YYNGEE. CDR3 in amino acids: CASSLLPGEGTEAFF. The CDR3 bases are TGTGCCAGCAGCCTACTCCCAGGGGAGGGGACTGAAGCTTTCTTT.

V usage is TRBV3-1 (or the pseudogene TRBV3-2) and J usage is TRBJ1-1; D not certain. The CDR3 extends over 16 amino acids. The germline V gene encodes CDR1 LGHDT and CDR2 YNNKEL (reference sequence). V was pared by 1 base and J by 1 base, with 13 bases between. CDR3 loop: CASSQGGINRNTEAFF. The CDR3 nucleotides read TGTGCCAGCAGCCAAGGGGGTATTAATAGGAACACTGAAGCTTTCTTT.

The chain uses TRBV3-1 (or the pseudogene TRBV3-2) and TRBJ2-1, with TRBD2 identical over 13 bases. This CDR3 comprises 16 residues. The germline V gene has CDR1 LGHDT and CDR2 YNNKEL (reference sequence). The V gene end was trimmed by 1 base and the J gene end by 7 bases; junction bases not matched to a gene: 4. The CDR3 bases are TGTGCCAGCAGCCAAGCACTAGCGGGGGGGCTTAATGAGCAGTTCTTC. Protein product: CASSQALAGGLNEQFF.

The rearrangement links TRBV7-9 to TRBJ1-2; 9 bases align to TRBD1. The V gene end was trimmed by 5 bases and the J gene end by 8 bases; junction bases not matched to a gene: 9. The CDR3 has 14 amino acids. Per the germline V gene, CDR1 is SEHNR and CDR2 is FQNEAQ (reference sequence). In DNA, the CDR3 is TGTGCCAGCAGCATGGTCCCGGGACAGGGAGGCTACACCTTC. Translating gives CASSMVPGQGGYTF.

This rearrangement joins TRBV7-6 to TRBJ1-3, with no clear D. Looked up from germline, CDR1 is SGHVS and CDR2 is FNYEAQ. The V end lost 1 base, the J end lost 11 bases, and 15 bases lay between the germline ends. The CDR3 is 14 amino acids. CDR3 sequence (DNA): TGTGCCAGCAGCTTAGAAGTTGGTGAGATGGCCATATATTTT. This encodes CASSLEVGEMAIYF.

The chain links TRBV11-2 to TRBJ2-3; 7 nucleotides align to TRBD2. The CDR3 sequence is 15 residues long. Germline V gene data show CDR1 as SGHAT and CDR2 as FQNNGV. The ends lost 5 bases at V and 1 base at J; junction bases unmatched: 6. The CDR3, as DNA: TGTGCCAGCAGCGGTGGGCTAGCGGGCACAGATACGCAGTATTTT. Residues: CASSGGLAGTDTQYF.

J is TRBJ2-7 and V is TRBV4-1; tentatively, D is TRBD1 (6 bases). Germline V gene data show CDR1 as MGHRA and CDR2 as YSYEKL. The V gene lost 5 bases and the J gene lost 0 bases, with 11 bases spanning the gap. The length of the CDR3 is 14 residues. CDR3: CASSVTGYSYEQYF. The CDR3 DNA reads as TGCGCCAGCAGCGTTACAGGGTACTCCTACGAGCAGTACTTC.

This chain links TRBV5-1 with TRBJ1-4; 7 positions agree with TRBD1. The germline V gene has CDR1 SGHRS and CDR2 YFSETQ. The CDR3 runs 15 residues. Trimming cost V 0 bases and J 4 bases; bases outside gene matches: 3. The CDR3 DNA is TGCGCCAGCAGCTTGGTCAGGGGGGATAATGAAAAACTGTTTTTT. Translated: CASSLVRGDNEKLFF.

As regards this clone: The same CDR3 is also encoded by other DNA sequences in this sample. In nucleotides, the CDR3 is TGTGCCAGCAGCTGGGACAGGGGGGATCAGCCCCAGCATTTT. Protein product: CASSWDRGDQPQHF. This sequence joins TRBV5-5 and TRBJ1-5; the match to TRBD1 covers 11 bases. Germline CDR1 is SGHKS and CDR2 is YYEKEE (reference sequence). J lost 5 bases, V lost 3 bases, and 1 base had no gene match. CDR3 length: 14 amino acids.

This clone came up once. This chain links TRBV3-1 (or the pseudogene TRBV3-2) with TRBJ2-2; TRBD1 aligns across 8 bases. Germline-derived CDR1 and CDR2 are LGHDT and YNNKEL (reference sequence). J lost 6 bases, V lost 4 bases, and 7 bases had no gene match. The CDR3 spans 15 residues. The CDR3, as DNA: TGTGCCAGCAGCCGGGGCAGGGGGCAACCCGGGGAGCTGTTTTTT. Amino acids: CASSRGRGQPGELFF.

The chain has TRBV11-2 and TRBJ1-6, with 7 bases identical to TRBD1. The CDR3 covers 15 residues. Germline V CDR1 and CDR2: SGHAT, FQNNGV. Trimming removed 5 bases from V and 8 bases from J; junction bases left unmatched: 9. CDR3 protein: CASSRNQGVDSPLHF. CDR3 bases: TGTGCCAGCAGCCGTAATCAGGGGGTTGATTCACCCCTCCACTTT.